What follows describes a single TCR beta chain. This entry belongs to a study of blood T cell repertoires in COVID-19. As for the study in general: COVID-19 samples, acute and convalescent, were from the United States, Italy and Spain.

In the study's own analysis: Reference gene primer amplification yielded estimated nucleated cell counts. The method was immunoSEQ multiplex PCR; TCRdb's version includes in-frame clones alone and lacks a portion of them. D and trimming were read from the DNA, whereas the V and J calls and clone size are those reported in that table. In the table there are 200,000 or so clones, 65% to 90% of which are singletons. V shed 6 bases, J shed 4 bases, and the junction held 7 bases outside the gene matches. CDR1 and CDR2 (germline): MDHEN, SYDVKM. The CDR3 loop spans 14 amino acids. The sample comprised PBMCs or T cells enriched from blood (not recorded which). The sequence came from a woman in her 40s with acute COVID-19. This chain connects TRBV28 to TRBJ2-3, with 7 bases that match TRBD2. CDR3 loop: CASRLSGGPDTQYF. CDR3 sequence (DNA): TGTGCCAGCAGGCTCTCGGGAGGACCAGATACGCAGTATTTT.